Each of the 11 T cell receptor beta chains below was sequenced from the same sample in a study of Ad26.COV2.S vaccination and SARS-CoV-2 variants. This table comes from immunoSEQ multiplex PCR, and its TCRdb copy is limited to in-frame clones, with some not included. The repertoire holds around 86,000 clones, approximately 86% seen once, with about 15% in the top ten. Sequencing was performed on peripheral blood, taken after recovery from COVID-19. The receptors were gathered from a human donor who had recovered from COVID-19.

The V gene is TRBV4-3, the J gene TRBJ2-3; D is undetermined. V was cut by 4 bases and J by 11 bases, with 19 bases left in between. From germline, CDR1 is LGHNA and CDR2 YSLEER. The length of the CDR3 is 14 residues. The CDR3, as DNA: TGCGCCAGCAGCCCCAATCCGACTTTCGCTCAGCAGTATTTT. This codes for CASSPNPTFAQQYF.

The chain couples TRBV28 to TRBJ1-2, with a tentative D call TRBD1 (6 bases). The germline V gene encodes CDR1 MDHEN and CDR2 SYDVKM. The CDR3 contains 11 residues. Trimming left V 11 bases short and J 8 bases short, with 15 bases between. The CDR3 coding sequence is TGTGCCGCGGCAGGGGTTAACGGCTACACCTTC. It yields the protein CAAAGVNGYTF.

The chain links TRBV7-2 to TRBJ2-3; 7 nucleotides match TRBD2. Germline V gene lookup returns CDR1 SGHTA and CDR2 FQGNSA. The CDR3 spans 15 residues. The J segment lost 4 bases and the V segment lost 6 bases, leaving 10 bases of the junction unmatched. DNA for the CDR3: TGTGCCAGCAGTAGACTAGCCTCTAAGGCAGATACGCAGTATTTT. Encoded protein: CASSRLASKADTQYF.

Turning to this clone: At the DNA level, this CDR3 is encoded by other sequences in the same sample as well. CDR3 in DNA: TGTGCCAGCAGCTTGGGAGGCGGGAGGAGCTCCTACAATGAGCAGTTCTTC. Translating gives CASSLGGGRSSYNEQFF. The chain is built from TRBV5-4 and TRBJ2-1; 8 bases fit TRBD2. CDR1 is SGHNT, CDR2 YYREEE, per germline (reference sequence). The CDR3 spans 17 residues. Germline trimming cut 0 bases from V and 0 bases from J; bases unmatched to any gene: 5.

The chain is built from TRBV5-5 and TRBJ1-5; no definite D call. The CDR3 runs to 15 residues. Trimming took off 0 bases at V and 6 bases at J, with 13 bases between the two ends. Germline values: CDR1 SGHKS, CDR2 YYEKEE (reference sequence). The CDR3 reads CASSLGGQRGQPQHF. The CDR3 DNA sequence: TGTGCCAGCAGCTTGGGAGGTCAAAGAGGTCAGCCCCAGCATTTT.

In DNA, the CDR3 is TGTGCCAGCAGCCCTATCATGGGCTCTGGGGCCAACGTCCTGACTTTC. Translated: CASSPIMGSGANVLTF. The chain recombines TRBV11-2 with TRBJ2-6, with D uncertain. The length of the CDR3 is 16 residues. Per germline, CDR1 SGHAT and CDR2 FQNNGV. Trimming stripped 5 bases from V and 0 bases from J, with 11 bases between.

In DNA, the CDR3 is TGTGCCAGCAGTTTGGCGAGCAATCAGCCCCAGCATTTT. This gives the protein CASSLASNQPQHF. The V and J genes are TRBV9 and TRBJ1-5; D call uncertain. CDR3 size: 13 residues. V was clipped by 5 bases and J by 1 base, with 7 bases between them. Germline CDR1 and CDR2: SGDLS and YYNGEE. The full variable domain, rest sourced from reference TRBV9 and TRBJ1-5, is DSGVTQTPKHLITATGQRVTLRCSPRSGDLSVYWYQQSLDQGLQFLIQYYNGEERAKGNILERFSAQQFPDLHSELNLSSLELGDSALYFCASSLASNQPQHFGDGTRLSIL.

The chain uses TRBV20-1 and TRBJ1-4; unclear D gene. CDR3 size: 13 residues. With 3 bases removed from V and 3 bases from J, the gap between germline ends came to 8 bases. CDR1 DFQATT and CDR2 SNEGSKA come from the germline V gene (reference sequence). CDR3 residues: CSASITSNEKLFF. The CDR3 DNA is TGCAGTGCTAGTATAACCTCTAATGAAAAACTGTTTTTT.

The rearrangement links TRBV18 to TRBJ1-4; a possible D gene is TRBD1 (6 bases). The CDR3 is 15 amino acids. From germline, CDR1 is KGHSH and CDR2 LQKENI. V lost 6 bases to trimming and J lost 8 bases, with 19 bases between them. CDR3 coding DNA: TGTGCCAGCTCGGACACCGGGACACCCACCGAAAAACTGTTTTTT. Translation gives CASSDTGTPTEKLFF.

The chain recombines TRBV5-1 with TRBJ2-7; TRBD2 agrees at 16 bases. There are 19 residues in the CDR3. V lost 1 base, J lost 1 base, and 8 bases stayed unmatched. CDR1 SGHRS and CDR2 YFSETQ come from the germline V gene. CDR3 protein: CASSLSGTSGRVGSYEQYF. In nucleotides, the CDR3 is TGCGCCAGCAGCTTGTCCGGGACTAGCGGGAGGGTAGGGTCCTACGAGCAGTACTTC.

The chain combines TRBV27 with TRBJ1-1; D uncertain. V was pared by 5 bases and J by 0 bases, with 7 bases between. Germline V lookup: CDR1 MNHEY, CDR2 SMNVEV (reference sequence). The CDR3 has 13 residues. The CDR3 loop reads CASSLMVNTEAFF. DNA of the CDR3: TGTGCCAGCAGTCTAATGGTGAACACTGAAGCTTTCTTT.